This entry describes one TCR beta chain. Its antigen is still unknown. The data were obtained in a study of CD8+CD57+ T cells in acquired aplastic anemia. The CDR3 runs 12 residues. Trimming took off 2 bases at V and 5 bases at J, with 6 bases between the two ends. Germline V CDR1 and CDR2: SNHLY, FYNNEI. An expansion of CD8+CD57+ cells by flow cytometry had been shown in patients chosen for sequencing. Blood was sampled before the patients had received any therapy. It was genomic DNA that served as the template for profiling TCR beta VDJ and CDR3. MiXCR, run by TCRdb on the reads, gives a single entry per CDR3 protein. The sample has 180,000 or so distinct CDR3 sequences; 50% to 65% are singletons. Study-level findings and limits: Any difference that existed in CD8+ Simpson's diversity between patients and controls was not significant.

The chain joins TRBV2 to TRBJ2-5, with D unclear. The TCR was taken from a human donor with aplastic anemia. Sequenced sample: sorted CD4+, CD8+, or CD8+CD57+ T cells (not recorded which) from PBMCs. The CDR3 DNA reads TGTGCCAGCAGTGAAACTTCTGAGACCCAGTACTTC. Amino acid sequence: CASSETSETQYF.